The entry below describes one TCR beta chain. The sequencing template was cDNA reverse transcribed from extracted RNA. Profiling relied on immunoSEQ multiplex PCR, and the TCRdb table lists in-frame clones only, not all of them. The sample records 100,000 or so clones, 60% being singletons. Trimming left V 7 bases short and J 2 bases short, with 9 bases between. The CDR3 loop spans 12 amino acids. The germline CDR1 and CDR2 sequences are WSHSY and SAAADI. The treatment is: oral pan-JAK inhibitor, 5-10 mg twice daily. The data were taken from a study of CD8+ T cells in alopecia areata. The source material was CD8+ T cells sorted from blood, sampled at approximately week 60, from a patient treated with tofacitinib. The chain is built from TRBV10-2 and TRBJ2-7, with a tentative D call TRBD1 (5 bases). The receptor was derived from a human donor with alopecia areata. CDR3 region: CASTGQAYEQYF. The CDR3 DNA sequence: TGCGCCAGCACCGGACAAGCCTACGAGCAGTACTTC.